The entry that follows covers one T cell receptor (beta chain) sequence. Its antigen is unidentified. This record belongs to a study of cytomegalovirus exposure and HLA in healthy donors. The PCR ran on 60 Vbeta and 13 Jbeta primers. The data were produced by immunoSEQ multiplex PCR, yet TCRdb's version contains in-frame clones alone and is incomplete. The sample shows more than 95,000 clones, over 70% of them seen only once. Study-wide results and caveats: Later analysis revealed greater clonal expansion in HLA-associated TCR beta chains than in equally common others. The classifier reportedly diagnosed cytomegalovirus status with high sensitivity and specificity. A few CMV-associated chains were confirmed in vitro to be specific for CMV antigens. TCR beta V segments were, for the most part, productive about 87% or about 30% of the time in an earlier analysis.

This CDR3 has 12 amino acids. Germline V gene sequence: CDR1 SEHNR, CDR2 FQNEAQ (reference sequence). With 5 bases removed from V and 8 bases from J, the gap between germline ends came to 10 bases. The clonotype was recovered from a woman between 50 and 59 years old in good health and CMV-seropositive. The chain is built from TRBV7-9 and TRBJ1-3, with D hard to call. Material: PBMCs. CDR3 nucleotide sequence: TGTGCCAGCAGCCTCCCACCAGACACCATATATTTT. This encodes CASSLPPDTIYF. Complete variable domain (other parts from reference TRBV7-9 and TRBJ1-3): DTGVSQNPRHKITKRGQNVTFRCDPISEHNRLYWYRQTLGQGPEFLTYFQNEAQLEKSRLLSDRFSAERPKGSFSTLEIQRTEQGDSAMYLCASSLPPDTIYFGEGSWLTVV.